The next 15 T cell receptor beta chains were all read from a single sample in a study of response to subunit inactivated influenza vaccine. Via MiXCR, TCRdb re-called the RT-PCR reads, giving one row per CDR3 protein. The table lists about 700,000 distinct CDR3 sequences, approximately 15% of them singletons, with less than 9% in the top ten. This specimen consisted of PBMCs from blood, obtained 14 to 15 days before vaccination. These receptors were obtained from a man aged 50 to 60 who received an inactivated influenza vaccine.

In its sample, this clonotype was seen a few times. V and J are TRBV4-1 and TRBJ1-4; D unresolved. V dropped 0 bases and J dropped 10 bases, with 9 bases sitting between them. This CDR3 is built from 13 residues. Looked up from germline, CDR1 is MGHRA and CDR2 is YSYEKL. CDR3 sequence reads: CASSQEPGPKLFF. The CDR3 region has the DNA TGCGCCAGCAGCCAAGAACCGGGCCCAAAACTGTTTTTT.

This clonotype was observed at least ten times. The chain has TRBV6-6 and TRBJ2-7, with TRBD1 matching over 7 bases. The CDR3 sequence is 13 residues long. CDR1 and CDR2 from the germline V gene are MNHNY and SVGAGI (reference sequence). J gave up 1 base and V 8 bases, and 5 bases lay outside the gene matches. The CDR3 DNA reads as TGTGCCAGCGAAGGACAGGTTTCCTACGAGCAGTACTTC. Translating it yields CASEGQVSYEQYF.

The rearrangement joins TRBV6-2 or TRBV6-3 to TRBJ2-5; D is undetermined. Trimming stripped 2 bases from V and 7 bases from J, with 14 bases between. This CDR3 has 14 residues. Germline CDR1 reads MNHEY; CDR2 reads SVGEGT. The CDR3 spells CASSYGVPARTQYF. As DNA, the CDR3 is TGTGCCAGCAGTTACGGAGTTCCGGCCCGGACCCAGTACTTC.

This clonotype was seen more than once but under ten times. The chain carries TRBV20-1 and TRBJ2-1; TRBD2 agrees at 11 bases. Germline assignment: CDR1 DFQATT and CDR2 SNEGSKA (reference sequence). V dropped 5 bases and J dropped 5; count of bases not matched to a gene: 5. This CDR3 is 14 amino acids long. The CDR3: CSAATSGGHNEQFF. DNA for the CDR3: TGCAGTGCTGCAACTAGCGGGGGCCACAATGAGCAGTTCTTC.

The chain combines TRBV4-3 with TRBJ2-1; either TRBD1 or TRBD2 may fit D (5 bases each). V lost 0 bases and J lost 2, with 11 bases in between. Germline V CDR1 and CDR2: LGHNA, YSLEER. This CDR3 is built from 16 residues. The CDR3 DNA reads TGCGCCAGCAGCCAAGATATCGGGGCAGCCTACAATGAGCAGTTCTTC. Its protein is CASSQDIGAAYNEQFF.

This clonotype was counted a few times. The V and J genes are TRBV10-3 and TRBJ2-7, with D perhaps assigned TRBD1 or TRBD2 (6 bases each). Germline V gene data show CDR1 as ENHRY and CDR2 as SYGVKD. V was shortened by 2 bases and J by 7 bases, with 18 bases between the two germline ends. CDR3 length: 15 amino acids. The CDR3 DNA is TGTGCCATCAGTGAGCCGACGGGGGCTGTAGGAGAGCAGTACTTC. Its protein is CAISEPTGAVGEQYF.

This clonotype appeared many times. This chain uses TRBV20-1 with TRBJ2-2; D not resolved. V lost 6 bases and J lost 5, with 10 bases in between. Germline CDR1 is DFQATT and CDR2 is SNEGSKA (reference sequence). The CDR3 consists of 12 residues. The CDR3, as DNA: TGCAGTGCACGCAGGATTACCGGGGAGCTGTTTTTT. This encodes CSARRITGELFF.

V gene TRBV6-5 combines with J gene TRBJ2-1; 8 bases agree with TRBD1. Germline loops: CDR1 MNHEY, CDR2 SVGAGI. After removal of 0 bases from V and 8 bases from J, the junction contained 18 bases not matched to a gene. The CDR3 runs to 19 residues. CDR3 bases: TGTGCCAGCAGTTACTCGGCCGTTACCTACCAGGGGGCTCTGGATGAGCAGTTCTTC. Its protein is CASSYSAVTYQGALDEQFF.

This rearrangement joins TRBV15 to TRBJ2-7; weak D call: TRBD1 (5 bases). The CDR3 consists of 13 residues. The germline CDR1 and CDR2 sequences are LNHNV and YYDKDF (reference sequence). V lost 5 bases and J 5 bases, leaving 13 bases between the germline ends. The DNA for the CDR3 is TGTGCCACCAGCCCTCGGAAGGGGCACGAGCAGTACTTC. Protein: CATSPRKGHEQYF.

The V call is TRBV5-6, the J call TRBJ2-2; tentative D call: TRBD1 (5 bases). The length of the CDR3 is 15 residues. Germline lookup yields CDR1 SGHDT and CDR2 YYEEEE. Trimming took off 6 bases at V and 2 bases at J, with 14 bases between the two ends. CDR3 in DNA: TGTGCCAGCACAGGACACGGCACCAACACCGGGGAGCTGTTTTTT. As protein: CASTGHGTNTGELFF.

This clonotype was seen only a few times. The V call is TRBV12-3 or TRBV12-4, the J call TRBJ2-7; D unclear. V gave up 5 bases and J gave up 4 bases, with 6 bases separating them. The CDR3 runs to 11 residues. This CDR3 reads CASSHAYEQYF. CDR3 sequence (DNA): TGTGCCAGCAGTCACGCGTACGAGCAGTACTTC.

A word on this clonotype: This may arise from a read error, as a much more abundant clone is one base away. This rearrangement joins TRBV7-8 to TRBJ2-5, with 9 positions matching TRBD1. Germline CDR1 is SGHVS and CDR2 is FQNEAQ. This CDR3 has 16 residues. CDR3 region: CSSSWTAGQGKETQYF. DNA of the CDR3: TGTTCCAGCAGCTGGACTGCGGGACAGGGAAAAGAGACCCAGTACTTC.

The chain is built from TRBV7-2 and TRBJ2-3, with 14 bases identical to TRBD2. CDR3 size: 14 residues. CDR1 and CDR2 (germline): SGHTA, FQGNSA. V dropped 4 bases and J dropped 9; count of bases not matched to a gene: 3. This chain's CDR3 is CASSSGTSGGTQYF. The CDR3 region has the DNA TGTGCCAGCAGCTCAGGGACTAGCGGGGGCACGCAGTATTTT. The full variable domain, with the rest looked up from reference TRBV7-2 and TRBJ2-3, is GAGVSQSPSNKVTEKGKDVELRCDPISGHTALYWYRQSLGQGLEFLIYFQGNSAPDKSGLPSDRFSAERTGGSVSTLTIQRTQQEDSAVYLCASSSGTSGGTQYFGPGTRLTVL.

This clonotype was observed a few times. J is TRBJ2-5 and V is TRBV6-1, with 8 bases that match TRBD1. The germline V gene has CDR1 MNHNS and CDR2 SASEGT. J lost 5 bases, V lost 0 bases, and 8 bases had no gene match. This CDR3 spans 16 amino acids. CDR3 loop: CASSEAPPRGHETQYF. The CDR3 nucleotides read TGTGCCAGCAGTGAAGCTCCGCCCAGGGGGCATGAGACCCAGTACTTC.

This chain uses TRBV18 with TRBJ1-6; D ambiguous. CDR3 size: 16 residues. Trimming stripped 4 bases from V and 9 bases from J, with 19 bases between. Looked up from germline, CDR1 is KGHSH and CDR2 is LQKENI. The CDR3 region is CASSQSPVDMSSPLHF. The CDR3 DNA is TGTGCCAGCTCACAGTCTCCAGTTGACATGAGTTCACCCCTCCACTTT. The full variable domain, rest sourced from reference TRBV18 and TRBJ1-6, is NAGVMQNPRHLVRRRGQEARLRCSPMKGHSHVYWYRQLPEEGLKFMVYLQKENIIDESGMPKERFSAEFPKEGPSILRIQQVVRGDSAAYFCASSQSPVDMSSPLHFGNGTRLTVT.